What follows are 27 T cell receptor beta chains derived from one specimen sequenced in a study of T cells in Graves' hyperthyroidism and ophthalmopathy. Amplified TCR beta CDR3 regions derived from RNA transcripts. First-round RT-PCR targeting the TCR CDR3 was performed with the HTBI primer set. TCRdb fed the multiplex PCR reads into MiXCR, producing one record per CDR3 protein. Among around 240,000 distinct CDR3 sequences listed, roughly 15% were seen once. Sequences were obtained from blood. The receptors here all came from a woman between 40 and 50 years old with Graves' hyperthyroidism that later progressed to Graves' ophthalmopathy.

This clonotype was recorded many times. This sequence joins TRBV12-3 or TRBV12-4 and TRBJ2-1; D is unresolved. Trimming cost V 4 bases and J 5 bases, with 15 bases left between them. The CDR3 is 15 amino acids. CDR3 residues: CASSYFGELNNEQFF. Written as DNA, the CDR3 is TGTGCCAGCAGTTATTTTGGGGAACTAAACAATGAGCAGTTCTTC.

This clonotype was counted at least ten times. The chain is built from TRBV5-1 and TRBJ2-2; 7 bases match TRBD1. Germline V gives CDR1 SGHRS, CDR2 YFSETQ. The CDR3 is 15 residues long. The V gene end was trimmed by 5 bases and the J gene end by 6 bases; junction bases not matched to a gene: 10. The CDR3 spells CASRPGTVSAGELFF. The CDR3 bases are TGCGCCAGCAGACCGGGGACAGTATCCGCCGGGGAGCTGTTTTTT.

This clonotype was counted a few times. The gene calls are TRBV13 and TRBJ2-2; D may be TRBD2 (6 bases). Germline CDR1 PRHDT, CDR2 FYEKMQ (reference sequence). V was shortened by 2 bases and J by 3 bases, with 16 bases between the two germline ends. CDR3 length: 17 residues. The CDR3 region is CASSLRRGDGDTGELFF. In nucleotides, the CDR3 is TGTGCCAGCAGCTTAAGACGCGGGGATGGGGACACCGGGGAGCTGTTTTTT. Together with reference TRBV13 and TRBJ2-2, the CDR3 gives the full variable domain: AAGVIQSPRHLIKEKRETATLKCYPIPRHDTVYWYQQGPGQDPQFLISFYEKMQSDKGSIPDRFSAQQFSDYHSELNMSSLELGDSALYFCASSLRRGDGDTGELFFGEGSRLTVL.

This clonotype was observed at least ten times. V and J are TRBV5-6 and TRBJ2-1, with D tentatively TRBD2 (6 bases). V lost 9 bases and J lost 4, with 23 bases in between. The CDR3 is made up of 16 amino acids. The germline V gene has CDR1 SGHDT and CDR2 YYEEEE. CDR3 in amino acids: CATQEHITGEYNEQFF. CDR3 sequence (DNA): TGTGCCACCCAAGAACACATCACGGGAGAGTACAATGAGCAGTTCTTC.

There are many counts of this clonotype. The gene calls are TRBV6-5 and TRBJ2-7; 8 bases line up with TRBD1. This CDR3 has 16 residues. V lost 0 bases and J lost 6; bases outside the gene matches: 10. Germline lookup yields CDR1 MNHEY and CDR2 SVGAGI. CDR3 coding DNA: TGTGCCAGCAGTTACTCAGGGACAGGATGGTTTCTCGAGCAGTACTTC. It translates to CASSYSGTGWFLEQYF.

This clonotype was counted many times. This chain connects TRBV11-2 to TRBJ1-1, with D uncertain. V was cut by 0 bases and J by 0 bases, with 11 bases left in between. Germline assignment: CDR1 SGHAT and CDR2 FQNNGV. CDR3 length: 16 residues. CDR3 nucleotides: TGTGCCAGCAGCTTAGATCGGAGCCAGCTGAACACTGAAGCTTTCTTT. Amino acids: CASSLDRSQLNTEAFF. The variable domain in full, completed from reference TRBV11-2 and TRBJ1-1, reads EAGVAQSPRYKIIEKRQSVAFWCNPISGHATLYWYQQILGQGPKLLIQFQNNGVVDDSQLPKDRFSAERLKGVDSTLKIQPAKLEDSAVYLCASSLDRSQLNTEAFFGQGTRLTVV.

A few counts support this clonotype. This chain links TRBV27 with TRBJ1-5, with D perhaps matching TRBD1 (5 bases). The CDR3 contains 15 residues. CDR1 and CDR2 from the germline V gene are MNHEY and SMNVEV (reference sequence). Trimming pared 2 bases from V and 5 bases from J, leaving 13 bases between. The CDR3 nucleotides are TGTGCCAGCAGTTTAGTGACAGATGAAGATCAGCCCCAGCATTTT. Translated, it gives CASSLVTDEDQPQHF.

This clonotype was seen many times. CDR3 in amino acids: CASSYSSPLAGVTDTQYF. The CDR3 DNA reads TGTGCCAGCAGTTACTCGTCACCCCTAGCGGGAGTTACAGATACGCAGTATTTT. The chain uses TRBV6-6 and TRBJ2-3; 10 bases are shared with TRBD2. Trimming removed 0 bases from V and 3 bases from J; junction bases left unmatched: 9. The CDR3 runs 18 residues. CDR1 and CDR2 (germline): MNHNY, SVGAGI (reference sequence).

This clonotype has a count of ten or more. CDR3 nucleotides: TGCGCCAGCAGCTTGGGGGATTTAGCCGGCAATGAGCAGTTCTTC. Translating gives CASSLGDLAGNEQFF. This chain links TRBV5-1 with TRBJ2-1; no firm D call. The CDR3 is 15 amino acids. Trimming cost V 0 bases and J 6 bases, with 13 bases left between them. Germline V lookup: CDR1 SGHRS, CDR2 YFSETQ.

This clonotype was detected only once. The rearrangement links TRBV6-2 or TRBV6-3 to TRBJ1-6, with D maybe TRBD1 (6 bases). This CDR3 spans 14 amino acids. Trimming cost V 7 bases and J 6 bases, with 13 bases left between them. The V gene's germline CDR1 is MNHEY and CDR2 SVGEGT. CDR3 amino acids: CASKGDSGNSPLHF. The CDR3 DNA reads as TGTGCCAGCAAGGGGGACTCCGGTAATTCACCCCTCCACTTT.

This clonotype was counted many times. The V gene is TRBV11-2, the J gene TRBJ2-5; no clear D. Trimming removed 5 bases from V and 7 bases from J, with 17 bases in between. This CDR3 spans 14 amino acids. In germline, CDR1 is SGHAT, CDR2 FQNNGV. The CDR3 spells CASSINGVEGTQYF. The CDR3 DNA reads as TGTGCCAGCAGCATAAATGGGGTAGAAGGGACCCAGTACTTC.

Worth noting for this clonotype: A single base separates this from a much larger clone, so it may be a read error. This chain links TRBV9 with TRBJ2-1; TRBD2 agrees at 7 bases. The J call may be in error: the DNA end matches TRBJ2-7 better. Germline lookup yields CDR1 SGDLS and CDR2 YYNGEE. The CDR3 totals 14 residues. The CDR3 here is CASSSSGGYNEQYF. DNA of the CDR3: TGTGCCAGCAGTTCTAGCGGAGGTTACAATGAGCAGTACTTC.

This clonotype was seen more than once but under ten times. The chain recombines TRBV4-1 with TRBJ2-3, with D unresolved. Looked up from germline, CDR1 is MGHRA and CDR2 is YSYEKL. The V end lost 1 base, the J end lost 4 bases, and 12 bases lay between the germline ends. This CDR3 region has 15 residues. CDR3 residues: CASSQVHLPSDTQYF. CDR3 sequence (DNA): TGCGCCAGCAGCCAAGTCCACCTACCATCAGATACGCAGTATTTT.

This clonotype was observed at least ten times. This rearrangement joins TRBV12-3 or TRBV12-4 to TRBJ2-1; D is ambiguous. This CDR3 region has 15 residues. Trimming took 7 bases from V and 0 from J, leaving 13 bases between them. The CDR3 sequence is CASTPRLSSYNEQFF. The CDR3 nucleotides read TGTGCCAGCACCCCCAGGCTTAGCTCCTACAATGAGCAGTTCTTC.

This clonotype was detected ten times or more. This chain links TRBV10-1 with TRBJ1-6; D is undetermined. The CDR3 runs to 13 residues. CDR1 is WNHNN and CDR2 is SYGVQD in the germline V gene (reference sequence). Trimming left V 8 bases short and J 7 bases short, with 12 bases between. The CDR3 here is CASGEQPNSPLHF. Written as DNA, the CDR3 is TGCGCCAGCGGGGAACAGCCGAATTCACCCCTCCACTTT.

This clonotype showed up many times. The chain combines TRBV6-1 with TRBJ2-7; a weak D match, TRBD2 (7 bases). The V and J ends lost 6 bases and 4 bases respectively, with 16 bases between them. The CDR3 is 14 residues long. The germline V gene encodes CDR1 MNHNS and CDR2 SASEGT. CDR3 sequence reads: CASRQGGSRYEQYF. The CDR3 DNA is TGTGCCAGCAGACAGGGAGGGTCGAGATACGAGCAGTACTTC.

This clonotype appeared many times. The chain is built from TRBV6-1 and TRBJ2-7; D may be TRBD2 (6 bases). V lost 2 bases and J 2 bases, leaving 22 bases between the germline ends. The CDR3 consists of 18 residues. In germline, CDR1 is MNHNS, CDR2 SASEGT. The CDR3 spells CASSEWFLSGGIPYEQYF. In DNA form, the CDR3 reads TGTGCCAGCAGTGAATGGTTTCTGTCCGGCGGGATCCCCTACGAGCAGTACTTC.

This clonotype was seen ten or more times. The rearrangement uses TRBV12-3 or TRBV12-4 and TRBJ1-6; D is unclear. The CDR3 has 17 amino acids. V lost 6 bases and J 4 bases, leaving 19 bases between the germline ends. The CDR3 DNA reads TGTGCCAGCAGAGAGGGAATCGGCGGGGTTTATAATTCACCCCTCCACTTT. This gives the protein CASREGIGGVYNSPLHF.

At least ten counts were recorded for this clonotype. J is TRBJ1-3 and V is TRBV6-1, with no clear D. Germline CDR1 and CDR2: MNHNS and SASEGT. This CDR3 has 16 residues. Trimming stripped 3 bases from V and 0 bases from J, with 12 bases between. The CDR3 bases are TGTGCCAGCAGTGATTCGACCGATGTCTCTGGAAACACCATATATTTT. This gives the protein CASSDSTDVSGNTIYF.

This clonotype was found many times. This chain uses TRBV9 with TRBJ2-7, with TRBD2 as a possible D gene (7 bases). V was cut by 4 bases and J by 0 bases, with 14 bases left in between. The CDR3 is made up of 15 amino acids. Germline lookup yields CDR1 SGDLS and CDR2 YYNGEE. Here the CDR3 reads CASSPGGANSYEQYF. The CDR3 nucleotides are TGTGCCAGCAGCCCGGGGGGCGCAAACTCCTACGAGCAGTACTTC.

The sample holds many counts of this clonotype. This rearrangement joins TRBV4-1 to TRBJ1-3, with 8 bases matching TRBD1. V gave up 4 bases and J gave up 4 bases; unmatched junction bases: 12. CDR1 MGHRA and CDR2 YSYEKL come from the germline V gene. The CDR3 runs to 17 residues. The CDR3 protein is CASSRSSTGEVGNTIYF. For the CDR3, the DNA is TGCGCCAGCAGCCGATCGTCGACAGGGGAAGTCGGAAACACCATATATTTT.

In its sample, this clonotype was seen a few times. The chain joins TRBV11-2 to TRBJ2-5; 11 bases match TRBD2. J lost 5 bases, V lost 4 bases, and 21 bases had no gene match. Germline V gene sequence: CDR1 SGHAT, CDR2 FQNNGV. This CDR3 contains 20 residues. The CDR3 coding sequence is TGTGCCAGCAGCTCCATTCGGGGGGGTAGCGGGAGGGCCTCGATGGAGACCCAGTACTTC. This translates into CASSSIRGGSGRASMETQYF.

This clonotype was counted many times. The CDR3 protein is CASSYSGSQETQYF. The CDR3 nucleotides are TGTGCCAGCAGCTATAGCGGGAGTCAAGAGACCCAGTACTTC. The chain has TRBV28 and TRBJ2-5; 9 bases align to TRBD2. The length of the CDR3 is 14 residues. V lost 6 bases to trimming and J lost 2 bases; unmatched junction nucleotides: 4. Germline V gene sequence: CDR1 MDHEN, CDR2 SYDVKM.

This clonotype was observed many times. V usage is TRBV18 and J usage is TRBJ2-7; TRBD1 agrees at 9 bases. Germline values: CDR1 KGHSH, CDR2 LQKENI. Trimming cost V 4 bases and J 5 bases; bases outside gene matches: 3. The CDR3 runs 13 residues. The chain's CDR3 is CASSQGTGNEQYF. CDR3 DNA: TGTGCCAGCTCACAAGGGACAGGGAACGAGCAGTACTTC.

This clonotype came up many times. V usage is TRBV19 and J usage is TRBJ2-1; TRBD2 aligns across 10 bases. J gave up 9 bases and V 7 bases, and 21 bases lay outside the gene matches. CDR3 length: 18 amino acids. Germline V lookup: CDR1 LNHDA, CDR2 SQIVND (reference sequence). CDR3 nucleotide sequence: TGTGCCAGTACCTCCCGTGGCCAGGGCGTTAGCGGGAGGAGTGAGCAGTTCTTC. It specifies CASTSRGQGVSGRSEQFF.

This clonotype came up a few times. This chain uses TRBV9 with TRBJ2-2, with 7 bases matching TRBD1. CDR1 is SGDLS, CDR2 YYNGEE, per germline. The junction had 5 bases not matched to a gene; V was cut back by 0 bases and J by 6 bases. This CDR3 region has 15 residues. CDR3: CASSVETQGAGELFF. The CDR3, as DNA: TGTGCCAGCAGCGTAGAAACGCAGGGGGCCGGGGAGCTGTTTTTT. Full variable domain (rest looked up from reference TRBV9 and TRBJ2-2): DSGVTQTPKHLITATGQRVTLRCSPRSGDLSVYWYQQSLDQGLQFLIQYYNGEERAKGNILERFSAQQFPDLHSELNLSSLELGDSALYFCASSVETQGAGELFFGEGSRLTVL.

This clonotype was recorded many times. The V call is TRBV28, the J call TRBJ1-1; maybe TRBD1 (5 bases). CDR3 length: 15 residues. The V gene lost 3 bases and the J gene lost 3 bases, with 14 bases spanning the gap. Germline V gene sequence: CDR1 MDHEN, CDR2 SYDVKM. CDR3 nucleotide sequence: TGTGCCAGCAGTTTGCGGCAGGGCTACTACACTGAAGCTTTCTTT. Translation: CASSLRQGYYTEAFF.